The next 31 T cell receptor beta chains were all read from a single sample in a study of blood T cell repertoires in COVID-19. Here immunoSEQ multiplex PCR was the method, and the copy in TCRdb shows in-frame clones only, minus some. The sample lists tens of thousands of clones, 85% seen once, with roughly 15% in the top ten. What was sequenced was peripheral blood. The receptors were sampled from a human donor in a cohort sampled during active COVID-19.

This clone was seen just once. This sequence joins TRBV21-1 and TRBJ2-7; the D call of TRBD1 is as the table states it, not checked on the DNA. TRBV21-1 is shown as a pseudogene. The CDR3 is made up of 12 amino acids. The CDR3 coding sequence is TGTGCCAGCGGGGACAGGACTTGCGAGCAGTACTTC. This sequence encodes CASGDRTCEQYF.

The V call is TRBV9, the J call TRBJ1-2, with D hard to call. The CDR3 length is 12 residues. V lost 0 bases and J lost 8, with 8 bases in between. CDR1 is SGDLS, CDR2 YYNGEE, per germline. CDR3: CASSVAAGGYTF. In DNA, the CDR3 is TGTGCCAGCAGCGTAGCCGCGGGAGGCTACACCTTC.

V is TRBV5-4 and J is TRBJ1-5; D unclear. Trimming cost V 0 bases and J 5 bases, with 15 bases left between them. The germline V gene encodes CDR1 SGHNT and CDR2 YYREEE (reference sequence). The length of the CDR3 is 16 residues. The CDR3, as DNA: TGTGCCAGCAGCTTGGCCGGGAGGGAAGCGGATCAGCCCCAGCATTTT. Its protein is CASSLAGREADQPQHF.

The chain couples TRBV2 to TRBJ1-1, with D tentatively TRBD1 (5 bases). The CDR3 is 13 residues long. Germline CDR1 is SNHLY and CDR2 is FYNNEI. With 3 bases removed from V and 5 bases from J, the gap between germline ends came to 10 bases. The CDR3 DNA reads TGTGCCAGCAGTGAGGGGGGAAGGACTGAAGCTTTCTTT. This sequence encodes CASSEGGRTEAFF.

V and J are TRBV7-8 and TRBJ2-7; D remains unclear. V was clipped by 2 bases and J by 4 bases, with 21 bases between them. The CDR3 totals 17 residues. Germline V gene data show CDR1 as SGHVS and CDR2 as FQNEAQ. CDR3 in amino acids: CASSLNGGGVDRYEQYF. The CDR3 coding sequence is TGTGCCAGCAGCTTAAACGGCGGCGGAGTTGATCGATACGAGCAGTACTTC.

This rearrangement joins TRBV7-9 to TRBJ2-7; D unclear. Trimming cost V 2 bases and J 4 bases, with 3 bases left between them. The CDR3 contains 11 residues. Germline CDR1 SEHNR, CDR2 FQNEAQ (reference sequence). CDR3 protein: CASSLQYEQYF. The CDR3 DNA sequence: TGTGCCAGCAGCTTACAATACGAGCAGTACTTC.

This chain's CDR3 is CASSPLMNRGANYGYTF. Here the CDR3 DNA reads TGTGCCAGCTCACCCCTGATGAACAGGGGGGCAAACTATGGCTACACCTTC. The chain joins TRBV18 to TRBJ1-2, with TRBD1 identical over 8 bases. This CDR3 has 17 residues. The V and J ends lost 3 bases and 2 bases, in that order; junction bases with no gene match: 11. CDR1 KGHSH and CDR2 LQKENI come from the germline V gene.

The chain has TRBV5-1 and TRBJ1-5; 11 bases map to TRBD1. Germline V lookup: CDR1 SGHRS, CDR2 YFSETQ. The CDR3 sequence is 16 residues long. With V trimmed by 4 bases and J by 4 bases, 7 bases remained unmatched. The CDR3 sequence is CASSPGGTGGNQPQHF. CDR3 bases: TGCGCCAGCAGCCCAGGAGGGACAGGGGGAAATCAGCCCCAGCATTTT.

This chain joins TRBV5-6 and TRBJ1-2; the match to TRBD1 covers 7 bases. CDR1 is SGHDT, CDR2 YYEEEE, per germline. V dropped 0 bases and J dropped 0; count of bases not matched to a gene: 8. The CDR3 length is 17 residues. The CDR3 spells CASSLARQGGSNYGYTF. The CDR3 nucleotides read TGTGCCAGCAGCTTGGCCCGACAGGGAGGATCTAACTATGGCTACACCTTC.

This chain joins TRBV3-1 (or the pseudogene TRBV3-2) and TRBJ1-2, with no clear D. Trimming took off 4 bases at V and 5 bases at J, with 14 bases between the two ends. Germline CDR1 is LGHDT and CDR2 is YNNKEL (reference sequence). The CDR3 has 14 amino acids. The CDR3 bases are TGTGCCAGCAGCCTCCGGGAGCAAGGGTATGGCTACACCTTC. Amino acid sequence: CASSLREQGYGYTF.

The V and J genes are TRBV5-8 and TRBJ2-7, with 8 bases matching TRBD2. V dropped 4 bases and J dropped 3; count of bases not matched to a gene: 6. The germline V gene has CDR1 SGHTS and CDR2 YDEGEE. This CDR3 comprises 14 residues. The CDR3 nucleotides read TGTGCCAGCAGCCGGGGGGGAGGGAGCTACGAGCAGTACTTC. It translates to CASSRGGGSYEQYF.

The chain uses TRBV5-1 and TRBJ2-7; 7 bases are shared with TRBD2. Germline CDR1 reads SGHRS; CDR2 reads YFSETQ. The CDR3 sequence is 15 residues long. Losses at the gene ends were 2 bases for V and 3 bases for J; bases not matched to a gene: 8. CDR3 DNA: TGCGCCAGCAGCTTTGAGTGGGAGGGCCTCTACGAGCAGTACTTC. It codes for CASSFEWEGLYEQYF.

V usage is TRBV12-3 or TRBV12-4 and J usage is TRBJ2-5; 7 bases match TRBD2. J gave up 3 bases and V 4 bases, and 2 bases lay outside the gene matches. This CDR3 contains 13 residues. For the CDR3, the DNA is TGTGCCAGCAGTTGGCTAGCGGAAGAGACCCAGTACTTC. This encodes CASSWLAEETQYF.

This chain uses TRBV9 with TRBJ2-2, with 12 bases fitting TRBD2. The ends lost 3 bases at V and 5 bases at J; junction bases unmatched: 5. This CDR3 contains 16 residues. Germline V lookup: CDR1 SGDLS, CDR2 YYNGEE. The CDR3, as DNA: TGTGCCAGCAGCGGGCTAGCGGGGGGGCGTACCGGGGAGCTGTTTTTT. Translated, it gives CASSGLAGGRTGELFF.

The chain combines TRBV6-6 with TRBJ1-6; D is unresolved. This CDR3 has 13 residues. Deletions cut 9 bases from V and 10 bases from J, with 16 bases between. Per germline, CDR1 MNHNY and CDR2 SVGAGI (reference sequence). The CDR3 spells CASGPGRESPLHF. CDR3 coding DNA: TGTGCCAGTGGTCCCGGCCGGGAATCACCCCTCCACTTT.

The CDR3 region is CASSLQGSTDTQYF. The CDR3 DNA follows: TGTGCCAGCAGTTTGCAGGGAAGTACAGATACGCAGTATTTT. The genes are TRBV6-5 and TRBJ2-3, with a tentative D call TRBD1 (5 bases). V was cut by 4 bases and J by 3 bases, with 11 bases left in between. Germline assignment: CDR1 MNHEY and CDR2 SVGAGI. There are 14 residues in the CDR3.

V gene TRBV19 combines with J gene TRBJ1-1; weak D call: TRBD1 (5 bases). CDR3 length: 15 amino acids. Germline V gene data show CDR1 as LNHDA and CDR2 as SQIVND (reference sequence). V lost 8 bases and J 1 base, leaving 17 bases between the germline ends. CDR3 region: CASGRGGERNTEAFF. The CDR3 nucleotides are TGTGCCAGTGGCCGGGGGGGGGAAAGGAACACTGAAGCTTTCTTT.

The V and J genes are TRBV6-5 and TRBJ2-7, with 8 bases identical to TRBD2. V lost 0 bases and J lost 3; bases outside the gene matches: 4. There are 15 residues in the CDR3. Germline lookup yields CDR1 MNHEY and CDR2 SVGAGI. The CDR3 loop is CASSYSSGGLYEQYF. The CDR3 DNA sequence: TGTGCCAGCAGTTACTCTTCGGGAGGGCTCTACGAGCAGTACTTC.

This clone was counted only a few times. V gene TRBV2 combines with J gene TRBJ2-7, with D possibly matching TRBD2 (6 bases). V gave up 8 bases and J gave up 2 bases, with 13 bases separating them. Germline loops: CDR1 SNHLY, CDR2 FYNNEI. This CDR3 is built from 13 residues. Here the CDR3 reads CASCRDFTYEQYF. The CDR3 region has the DNA TGTGCCAGCTGCCGGGACTTTACCTACGAGCAGTACTTC.

This clone occurred a few times. The J gene is TRBJ2-7, the V gene TRBV6-5; D may be TRBD2 (6 bases). With 0 bases removed from V and 2 bases from J, the gap between germline ends came to 8 bases. Germline-derived CDR1 and CDR2 are MNHEY and SVGAGI. This CDR3 is 14 amino acids long. In nucleotides, the CDR3 is TGTGCCAGCAGTTACTCCACGGGAGCCTACGAGCAGTACTTC. This translates into CASSYSTGAYEQYF.

The rearrangement joins TRBV6-2 or TRBV6-3 to TRBJ2-7; the D gene is possibly TRBD1 (6 bases). In germline, CDR1 is MNHEY, CDR2 SVGEGT. Trimming stripped 7 bases from V and 4 bases from J, with 41 bases between. There are 22 residues in the CDR3. CDR3 region: CASTPPGAKGRKGARYGYEQYF. The CDR3 DNA reads TGTGCCAGCACCCCCCCAGGGGCGAAGGGGCGAAAGGGCGCGAGATACGGTTACGAGCAGTACTTC.

The chain carries TRBV19 and TRBJ2-7; maybe TRBD2 (6 bases). From germline, CDR1 is LNHDA and CDR2 SQIVND (reference sequence). CDR3 size: 13 residues. Trimming took off 5 bases at V and 5 bases at J, with 13 bases between the two ends. DNA for the CDR3: TGTGCCAGTAGTTCCGGGACTTATCACGAGCAGTACTTC. Translation: CASSSGTYHEQYF.

The chain couples TRBV29-1 to TRBJ1-1, with 8 bases lining up with TRBD1. This CDR3 is 13 amino acids long. Germline V gene data show CDR1 as SQVTM and CDR2 as ANQGSEA. V lost 5 bases to trimming and J lost 3 bases; unmatched junction nucleotides: 5. Here the CDR3 reads CSVTRGQDTEAFF. The CDR3 DNA sequence: TGCAGCGTTACCAGGGGGCAGGACACTGAAGCTTTCTTT. The variable domain in full, completed from reference TRBV29-1 and TRBJ1-1, reads SAVISQKPSRDICQRGTSLTIQCQVDSQVTMMFWYRQQPGQSLTLIATANQGSEATYESGFVIDKFPISRPNLTFSTLTVSNMSPEDSSIYLCSVTRGQDTEAFFGQGTRLTVV.

DNA of the CDR3: TGTGCCAGCAGCTTTGTAGGGGGGGCTCTTGGAAACACCATATATTTT. Its translation: CASSFVGGALGNTIYF. The chain recombines TRBV7-2 with TRBJ1-3; possibly TRBD1 for D (6 bases). Trimming left V 3 bases short and J 3 bases short, with 15 bases between. The CDR3 extends over 16 amino acids. Looked up from germline, CDR1 is SGHTA and CDR2 is FQGNSA.

This clone was seen a single time. Here the CDR3 reads CASSLALGDNEQFF. The CDR3 nucleotides read TGCGCCAGCAGCTTGGCCCTAGGGGACAATGAGCAGTTCTTC. This chain links TRBV5-1 with TRBJ2-1; a possible D gene is TRBD1 (5 bases). The germline V gene has CDR1 SGHRS and CDR2 YFSETQ. V dropped 0 bases and J dropped 5 bases, with 9 bases sitting between them. The CDR3 runs 14 residues.

V and J are TRBV10-3 and TRBJ1-5; D is unclear. CDR1 and CDR2 from the germline V gene are ENHRY and SYGVKD. Trimming removed 2 bases from V and 6 bases from J, with 5 bases in between. The CDR3 is 12 residues long. The CDR3 DNA reads as TGTGCCATCAGTGAGGGCGGTCAGCCCCAGCATTTT. It encodes CAISEGGQPQHF.

CDR3 residues: CASSLAGQPYTEAFF. In nucleotides, the CDR3 is TGCGCCAGCAGCTTGGCGGGACAGCCTTACACTGAAGCTTTCTTT. The V call is TRBV5-1, the J call TRBJ1-1, with 7 bases lining up with TRBD1. After removal of 0 bases from V and 3 bases from J, the junction contained 5 bases not matched to a gene. CDR1 is SGHRS, CDR2 YFSETQ, per germline. This CDR3 is 15 amino acids long. Full variable domain (outside the CDR3, taken from reference TRBV5-1 and TRBJ1-1): KAGVTQTPRYLIKTRGQQVTLSCSPISGHRSVSWYQQTPGQGLQFLFEYFSETQRNKGNFPGRFSGRQFSNSRSEMNVSTLELGDSALYLCASSLAGQPYTEAFFGQGTRLTVV.

This chain connects TRBV3-1 (or the pseudogene TRBV3-2) to TRBJ2-3, with D tentatively TRBD2 (5 bases). Deletions cut 0 bases from V and 5 bases from J, with 12 bases between. This CDR3 contains 15 residues. The V gene's germline CDR1 is LGHDT and CDR2 YNNKEL (reference sequence). The CDR3 sequence is CASSQDPEREDTQYF. CDR3 DNA: TGTGCCAGCAGCCAAGATCCAGAGAGGGAAGATACGCAGTATTTT.

The gene calls are TRBV5-1 and TRBJ2-7; no definite D call. The CDR3 covers 14 residues. Germline lookup yields CDR1 SGHRS and CDR2 YFSETQ. V dropped 2 bases and J dropped 2 bases, with 11 bases sitting between them. As DNA, the CDR3 is TGCGCCAGCAGCTTTTTGTCAGGCACCTACGAGCAGTACTTC. It codes for CASSFLSGTYEQYF.

This sequence joins TRBV3-1 (or the pseudogene TRBV3-2) and TRBJ2-1; 7 nucleotides agree with TRBD2. The CDR3 length is 15 residues. Germline trimming cut 6 bases from V and 7 bases from J; bases unmatched to any gene: 12. Germline CDR1 and CDR2: LGHDT and YNNKEL (reference sequence). CDR3 in DNA: TGTGCCAGCAGTGCGAGCGGGACTCTGAATAATGAGCAGTTCTTC. Protein: CASSASGTLNNEQFF.

This chain joins TRBV28 and TRBJ2-3, with a weak D call TRBD2 (6 bases). V was pared by 2 bases and J by 1 base, with 10 bases between. The CDR3 has 15 amino acids. Per the germline V gene, CDR1 is MDHEN and CDR2 is SYDVKM. CDR3 sequence: CASSLGGAGTDTQYF. The CDR3 DNA is TGTGCCAGCAGTTTAGGAGGGGCTGGCACAGATACGCAGTATTTT.